Below, 3 T cell receptor beta chains from the same sample are listed, as sequenced in a study of regulatory T cells in long-lasting Graves disease. Time point indicated: newly diagnosed GD, antithyroid drugs for less than 3 months. With RNA extracted from PBMCs as input, the TCR library was made. Combining iRepertoire HTBI primers with Arm-PCR of CDR3 regions, the authors built TCR beta libraries. TCRdb reprocessed the multiplex PCR reads via MiXCR and lists one record per CDR3 protein. Counted here are fewer than 500,000 distinct CDR3 sequences, under 20% occurring once; the ten biggest clones make up 10% to 15%. These same data were also listed under a study on T cells in Graves' hyperthyroidism and ophthalmopathy.

The sequencing here drew on peripheral blood mononuclear cells (PBMCs), taken at new diagnosis, from a patient treated with antithyroid drugs. These receptors came from a middle-aged man with Graves disease.

This clonotype was counted only a few times. CDR3 coding DNA: TGTGCCAGCAGTTCCCAGTGGGTCCCCTACGAGCAGTACTTC. Protein product: CASSSQWVPYEQYF. The chain combines TRBV28 with TRBJ2-7; no clear D. The CDR3 contains 14 residues. CDR1 and CDR2 (germline): MDHEN, SYDVKM. Trimming cost V 4 bases and J 2 bases, with 12 bases left between them.

The V and J genes are TRBV12-3 or TRBV12-4 and TRBJ2-2, with D maybe TRBD1 (6 bases). This CDR3 spans 16 amino acids. V lost 0 bases and J 0 bases, leaving 8 bases between the germline ends. In DNA, the CDR3 is TGTGCCAGCAGTTTAGCGGGACATCCGAACACCGGGGAGCTGTTTTTT. Translation: CASSLAGHPNTGELFF.

This clonotype was picked up a small number of times. J is TRBJ1-4 and V is TRBV7-9, with D possibly being TRBD1 (5 bases). Trimming pared 5 bases from V and 7 bases from J, leaving 17 bases between. The CDR3 covers 15 residues. Per germline, CDR1 SEHNR and CDR2 FQNEAQ (reference sequence). CDR3 in amino acids: CASSPPMSRGEKLFF. For the CDR3, the DNA is TGTGCCAGCAGCCCACCTATGTCGAGGGGTGAAAAACTGTTTTTT.